The 14 T cell receptor beta chains below were found in one sample sequenced in a study of blood T cell repertoires in COVID-19 (TCRdb year 2020). Libraries were prepared through the immunoSEQ multiplex PCR assay. TCRdb re-hosts the immuneACCESS table, in-frame sequences only. Its copies lack some clones; in the studies checked, an unresolved V gene accounts for under half of them, and the cause for the rest is not known. The sample records approximately 450,000 clones, around nine tenths of which are singletons. The leading ten clones occupy about 4.3% of the sample. The sample was peripheral blood. The source is a woman in her 30s with acute or convalescent COVID-19.

This clone was detected only once. The chain links TRBV18 to TRBJ1-1, with D perhaps TRBD1 (6 bases). The germline CDR1 and CDR2 sequences are KGHSH and LQKENI. Trimming pared 6 bases from V and 0 bases from J, leaving 11 bases between. The CDR3 totals 14 residues. CDR3 region: CASSQGHLNTEAFF. The CDR3 DNA sequence: TGTGCCAGCTCTCAGGGGCACCTGAACACTGAAGCTTTCTTT.

J is TRBJ1-1 and V is TRBV6-6, with 10 bases matching TRBD1. Germline trimming cut 5 bases from V and 5 bases from J; bases unmatched to any gene: 8. The germline gives CDR1 MNHNY, CDR2 SVGAGI (reference sequence). The CDR3 has 15 residues. CDR3 loop: CASSNRQGAETEAFF. The CDR3 nucleotides are TGTGCCAGCAGTAACCGACAGGGGGCGGAAACTGAAGCTTTCTTT.

The V and J genes are TRBV5-1 and TRBJ2-5; 9 bases are shared with TRBD2. With V trimmed by 6 bases and J by 5 bases, 8 bases remained unmatched. Looked up from germline, CDR1 is SGHRS and CDR2 is YFSETQ. The CDR3 runs to 14 residues. In DNA form, the CDR3 reads TGCGCCAGCAAAAGCGGGGGGTCTGTGGAGACCCAGTACTTC. Residues: CASKSGGSVETQYF.

The rearrangement links TRBV30 to TRBJ1-5; 9 nucleotides align to TRBD1. Germline CDR1 is GTSNPN and CDR2 is SVGIG (reference sequence). This CDR3 spans 16 amino acids. Trimming cost V 2 bases and J 11 bases; bases outside gene matches: 16. This CDR3 reads CAWSPPNRGHPLAQHF. CDR3 DNA: TGTGCCTGGAGTCCCCCTAACAGGGGGCACCCCTTGGCCCAGCATTTT.

The rearrangement uses TRBV2 and TRBJ2-3; 10 nucleotides agree with TRBD1. CDR1 SNHLY and CDR2 FYNNEI come from the germline V gene. With V trimmed by 11 bases and J by 3 bases, 5 bases remained unmatched. The CDR3 runs to 13 residues. The CDR3 DNA reads as TGTGCCGGACGGACAGGGGGTACAGATACGCAGTATTTT. It yields the protein CAGRTGGTDTQYF.

This clone was counted once. The rearrangement uses TRBV5-1 and TRBJ2-3, with 10 nucleotides matching TRBD1. Germline assignment: CDR1 SGHRS and CDR2 YFSETQ. Germline trimming cut 3 bases from V and 2 bases from J; bases unmatched to any gene: 3. CDR3 size: 15 residues. This CDR3 reads CASSSGQGNTDTQYF. The CDR3, as DNA: TGCGCCAGCAGCTCGGGACAGGGGAACACAGATACGCAGTATTTT.

The chain employs TRBV24-1 and TRBJ2-1; tentative D call: TRBD1 (5 bases). This CDR3 region has 16 residues. The germline CDR1 and CDR2 sequences are KGHDR and SFDVKD. Trimming took 3 bases from V and 0 from J, leaving 11 bases between them. The CDR3 nucleotides are TGTGCCACCAGTGATAGGGGTCGAAGCTCCTACAATGAGCAGTTCTTC. Protein product: CATSDRGRSSYNEQFF.

This chain uses TRBV18 with TRBJ2-2; TRBD1 aligns across 7 bases. The CDR3 covers 14 residues. The V and J ends lost 5 bases and 4 bases, in that order; junction bases with no gene match: 4. Germline CDR1 is KGHSH and CDR2 is LQKENI. CDR3: CASSANRGTGELFF. In DNA form, the CDR3 reads TGTGCCAGCTCAGCGAACAGGGGCACCGGGGAGCTGTTTTTT. Based on the CDR3 plus reference TRBV18 and TRBJ2-2, the full variable domain is NAGVMQNPRHLVRRRGQEARLRCSPMKGHSHVYWYRQLPEEGLKFMVYLQKENIIDESGMPKERFSAEFPKEGPSILRIQQVVRGDSAAYFCASSANRGTGELFFGEGSRLTVL.

The chain links TRBV3-1 (or the pseudogene TRBV3-2) to TRBJ1-2, with 9 bases matching TRBD1. The length of the CDR3 is 17 residues. V lost 0 bases and J lost 3; bases outside the gene matches: 8. Germline V gene lookup returns CDR1 LGHDT and CDR2 YNNKEL (reference sequence). CDR3 DNA sequence: TGTGCCAGCAGCCAAGAGGGGACAGGGACTGGTTACTATGGCTACACCTTC. This sequence encodes CASSQEGTGTGYYGYTF.

The chain uses TRBV2 and TRBJ1-6; D remains unclear. Germline V gives CDR1 SNHLY, CDR2 FYNNEI. V was pared by 6 bases and J by 7 bases, with 19 bases between. This CDR3 contains 16 residues. Here the CDR3 reads CASSDTGRGANSPLHF. CDR3 sequence (DNA): TGTGCCAGCAGCGACACTGGACGGGGAGCGAATTCACCCCTCCACTTT.

V usage is TRBV28 and J usage is TRBJ1-2; D is possibly TRBD1 (5 bases). V lost 3 bases and J 4 bases, leaving 12 bases between the germline ends. Germline V lookup: CDR1 MDHEN, CDR2 SYDVKM. The CDR3 is 14 residues long. The CDR3 bases are TGTGCCAGCAGTTTGGGGGGATGGGGCTATGGCTACACCTTC. Translated: CASSLGGWGYGYTF.

This chain links TRBV18 with TRBJ2-7; a weak D match, TRBD1 (6 bases). The germline CDR1 and CDR2 sequences are KGHSH and LQKENI. The CDR3 totals 13 residues. Trimming removed 3 bases from V and 6 bases from J, with 12 bases in between. In DNA, the CDR3 is TGTGCCAGCTCACCTTCGCCAGGGGTCGAGCAGTACTTC. Its protein product is CASSPSPGVEQYF.

The rearrangement links TRBV24-1 to TRBJ2-6; D is possibly TRBD1 (5 bases). Germline CDR1 is KGHDR and CDR2 is SFDVKD. The CDR3 sequence is 18 residues long. V gave up 4 bases and J gave up 0 bases, with 15 bases separating them. The CDR3 DNA reads as TGTGCCACCAGTGACCACACTAAAGGGGACTCTGGGGCCAACGTCCTGACTTTC. It codes for CATSDHTKGDSGANVLTF.

V and J are TRBV6-2 or TRBV6-3 and TRBJ1-1; 9 positions agree with TRBD1. Trimming at V came to 2 bases and at J to 0 bases, leaving 16 bases not matched to a gene. The CDR3 is made up of 20 amino acids. The V gene's germline CDR1 is MNHEY and CDR2 SVGEGT. Here the CDR3 reads CASSYPGQGVIKGLNTEAFF. In DNA, the CDR3 is TGTGCCAGCAGTTACCCGGGACAGGGAGTGATAAAGGGCCTGAACACTGAAGCTTTCTTT.